This T cell receptor beta chain was identified during a study of shared clonotypes between healthy human individuals. Across the study: Three CD4 naive, three CD4 memory, two CD8 naive and one CD8 memory plate were used per donor. Study outcomes and limitations: The naive CD4 repertoires of a handful of donors were compared, and about 5% of clonotypes were shared. Unshared clonotypes carried lower generation probabilities than those common to all four donors.

Authors' processing steps: Filtering of immunoSEQ junctional sequences could not match full-length read filtering. Clones were sequenced by immunoSEQ multiplex PCR, and TCRdb holds only the in-frame ones, with some missing. From that table come the V and J calls and clone size; the DNA was used to work out D and trimming. The sample holds millions of clones; 85% to 95% are singletons and the top ten take about 0.39%. A word on this clone: What it recognizes is unknown.

Trimming removed 2 bases from V and 5 bases from J, with 7 bases in between. This CDR3 comprises 12 residues. The germline V gene has CDR1 SGHDT and CDR2 YYEEEE. Source material: naive CD4+ T cells from PBMCs. Indicated subset: CD45RA+ positively selected. The source of this sequence is a man aged 18 to 30 in good health. Some clones in this sample may be carry-over from other donors' samples. This chain joins TRBV5-6 and TRBJ1-1; possible D gene TRBD1, 5 bases. The CDR3 region has the DNA TGTGCCAGCAGCTTCCCAGGGACTGAAGCTTTCTTT. This codes for CASSFPGTEAFF.